Below are 27 T cell receptor beta chains sequenced from a single sample in a study of cytomegalovirus exposure and HLA in healthy donors. PCR amplification relied on 60 Vbeta primers (plus 13 Jbeta primers). Libraries were prepared by immunoSEQ multiplex PCR; TCRdb keeps only in-frame clonotypes and omits some of them. Of around 170,000 clones in the sample, more than 65% are singletons; the top ten hold 3% to 4.5%. The sequenced sample was PBMCs. These receptors were taken from a man in his fifties in good health and CMV-seronegative.

V is TRBV5-1 and J is TRBJ1-5; maybe TRBD1 (5 bases). This CDR3 is 15 amino acids long. Trimming left V 0 bases short and J 5 bases short, with 12 bases between. Per germline, CDR1 SGHRS and CDR2 YFSETQ. CDR3 DNA: TGCGCCAGCAGCTTGGCCGGGGGAGACTATCAGCCCCAGCATTTT. Protein product: CASSLAGGDYQPQHF.

The chain uses TRBV5-5 and TRBJ2-3; weak D call: TRBD2 (6 bases). Germline V gene lookup returns CDR1 SGHKS and CDR2 YYEKEE (reference sequence). This CDR3 has 16 amino acids. Between the trimmed V and J ends, which lost 2 bases and 0 bases, there was a span of 13 bases. The CDR3 sequence is CASSLFGGASTDTQYF. CDR3 sequence (DNA): TGTGCCAGCAGCTTATTCGGCGGGGCCAGCACAGATACGCAGTATTTT.

This rearrangement joins TRBV2 to TRBJ2-7, with 7 bases lining up with TRBD1. From germline, CDR1 is SNHLY and CDR2 FYNNEI. V trimming: 7 bases; J trimming: 2 bases; junction bases outside the gene matches: 2. The CDR3 loop spans 12 amino acids. DNA for the CDR3: TGTGCCAGCACCGGGACAGCCTACGAGCAGTACTTC. This codes for CASTGTAYEQYF.

The chain combines TRBV5-6 with TRBJ1-5; D ambiguous. Germline CDR1 SGHDT, CDR2 YYEEEE. Trimming removed 0 bases at V and 0 bases at J, with 4 bases between. The CDR3 loop spans 14 amino acids. The CDR3 bases are TGTGCCAGCAGCTTGGCCGGTAGCAATCAGCCCCAGCATTTT. Translated, it gives CASSLAGSNQPQHF.

The CDR3 sequence: CASSRSSNTEAFF. In DNA form, the CDR3 reads TGTGCCAGTAGTCGGTCTTCGAACACTGAAGCTTTCTTT. The rearrangement uses TRBV19 and TRBJ1-1; D ambiguous. V lost 5 bases and J lost 1, with 8 bases in between. Per germline, CDR1 LNHDA and CDR2 SQIVND (reference sequence). The CDR3 covers 13 residues.

J is TRBJ1-2 and V is TRBV4-2; D may be TRBD1 (5 bases). Trimming pared 4 bases from V and 8 bases from J, leaving 14 bases between. Per the germline V gene, CDR1 is LGHNA and CDR2 is YNFKEQ. The CDR3 extends over 13 amino acids. This chain's CDR3 is CASSPEGMRGYTF. CDR3 in DNA: TGTGCCAGCAGCCCGGAGGGGATGAGGGGCTACACCTTC.

J is TRBJ1-4 and V is TRBV9; 7 nucleotides match TRBD1. The CDR3 totals 16 residues. With 4 bases clipped from V and 5 bases from J, the junction kept 11 bases outside the gene matches. CDR1 and CDR2 (germline): SGDLS, YYNGEE. CDR3 in amino acids: CASSPHGVGGNEKLFF. For the CDR3, the DNA is TGTGCCAGCAGCCCTCACGGGGTAGGGGGCAATGAAAAACTGTTTTTT. The variable domain in full, completed from reference TRBV9 and TRBJ1-4, reads DSGVTQTPKHLITATGQRVTLRCSPRSGDLSVYWYQQSLDQGLQFLIQYYNGEERAKGNILERFSAQQFPDLHSELNLSSLELGDSALYFCASSPHGVGGNEKLFFGSGTQLSVL.

The CDR3 bases are TGTGCCAGCAATCCGCAGGGTCCTAACACTGAAGCTTTCTTT. It is translated as CASNPQGPNTEAFF. The chain uses TRBV6-1 and TRBJ1-1; TRBD1 might be the D (5 bases). This CDR3 comprises 14 residues. With 7 bases removed from V and 2 bases from J, the gap between germline ends came to 14 bases. Germline V CDR1 and CDR2: MNHNS, SASEGT.

The V gene is TRBV2, the J gene TRBJ2-7, with 13 bases matching TRBD2. From germline, CDR1 is SNHLY and CDR2 FYNNEI. The CDR3 runs 16 residues. With 2 bases clipped from V and 7 bases from J, the junction kept 8 bases outside the gene matches. This CDR3 reads CASSESPGLAGMEQYF. The CDR3 DNA reads TGTGCCAGCAGTGAATCTCCGGGACTAGCGGGGATGGAGCAGTACTTC.

This chain uses TRBV29-1 with TRBJ2-7; D may be TRBD1 (5 bases). V shed 4 bases and J shed 0 bases, with 16 bases lying between them. Germline values: CDR1 SQVTM, CDR2 ANQGSEA. This CDR3 region has 15 residues. This CDR3 is CSVVFGHRLSYEQYF. The CDR3 DNA follows: TGCAGCGTTGTATTCGGACACCGACTCTCCTACGAGCAGTACTTC.

The genes are TRBV25-1 and TRBJ1-1; D perhaps matches TRBD1 (6 bases). The CDR3 consists of 16 residues. Between the trimmed V and J ends, which lost 6 bases and 0 bases, there was a span of 17 bases. Germline loops: CDR1 MGHDK, CDR2 SYGVNS. The CDR3 nucleotides read TGTGCCAGCAGAGGCTCTACCAGGGGATTGAACACTGAAGCTTTCTTT. Translated, it gives CASRGSTRGLNTEAFF.

The V and J genes are TRBV29-1 and TRBJ2-1, with 9 bases lining up with TRBD1. There are 13 residues in the CDR3. Trimming removed 6 bases from V and 5 bases from J; junction bases left unmatched: 5. Germline loops: CDR1 SQVTM, CDR2 ANQGSEA. CDR3 region: CSVITGGHNEQFF. The CDR3 DNA reads as TGCAGCGTAATAACAGGGGGCCACAATGAGCAGTTCTTC.

This chain joins TRBV18 and TRBJ1-3; 9 nucleotides match TRBD1. CDR3 size: 17 residues. The V and J ends lost 1 base and 2 bases, in that order; junction bases with no gene match: 6. Germline loops: CDR1 KGHSH, CDR2 LQKENI. The DNA for the CDR3 is TGTGCCAGCTCACCACTCGGGACAGGGTCAACTGGAAACACCATATATTTT. Residues: CASSPLGTGSTGNTIYF.

This clone was detected only a few times. V gene TRBV5-1 combines with J gene TRBJ1-6, with 8 bases fitting TRBD1. The germline V gene has CDR1 SGHRS and CDR2 YFSETQ. J gave up 6 bases and V 7 bases, and 6 bases lay outside the gene matches. The length of the CDR3 is 14 residues. This CDR3 is CASRPGQANSPLHF. The CDR3 coding sequence is TGCGCCAGCCGACCGGGACAGGCTAATTCACCCCTCCACTTT. The whole variable domain, filled in from reference TRBV5-1 and TRBJ1-6, reads KAGVTQTPRYLIKTRGQQVTLSCSPISGHRSVSWYQQTPGQGLQFLFEYFSETQRNKGNFPGRFSGRQFSNSRSEMNVSTLELGDSALYLCASRPGQANSPLHFGNGTRLTVT.

The chain has TRBV7-9 and TRBJ2-1, with TRBD1 matching over 7 bases. The CDR3 consists of 15 residues. Trimming removed 5 bases from V and 4 bases from J; junction bases left unmatched: 8. Germline CDR1 is SEHNR and CDR2 is FQNEAQ (reference sequence). CDR3 DNA sequence: TGTGCCAGCAGCGAGGACAGGCCGGGATACAATGAGCAGTTCTTC. Protein sequence: CASSEDRPGYNEQFF.

The chain employs TRBV5-1 and TRBJ1-1, with TRBD1 matching 8 bases. This CDR3 has 12 amino acids. The germline V gene has CDR1 SGHRS and CDR2 YFSETQ. J was trimmed by 10 bases and V by 3 bases; bases with no gene match: 5. The CDR3 sequence is CASSSDRGRAFF. CDR3 nucleotides: TGCGCCAGCAGCTCAGACAGGGGACGAGCTTTCTTT.

J is TRBJ2-7 and V is TRBV15; 8 bases are a match to TRBD1. The CDR3 spans 14 residues. From germline, CDR1 is LNHNV and CDR2 YYDKDF (reference sequence). J lost 1 base, V lost 3 bases, and 2 bases had no gene match. The CDR3 bases are TGTGCCACCAGCAGCGACAGGGGTTCCTACGAGCAGTACTTC. Translated: CATSSDRGSYEQYF.

In regard to this clone: A read error may account for a junction end that differs from germline. This chain uses TRBV7-9 with TRBJ2-3; TRBD2 is a possible D gene (5 bases). Germline V gives CDR1 SEHNR, CDR2 FQNEAQ (reference sequence). CDR3 length equals 15 residues. The CDR3 loop is CSSSLWSGGTDTQYF. The CDR3 DNA follows: TGTTCCAGCAGCTTATGGTCCGGGGGCACAGATACGCAGTATTTT.

The chain combines TRBV10-3 with TRBJ2-5; D is unclear. Germline-derived CDR1 and CDR2 are ENHRY and SYGVKD. Trimming shortened V by 1 base and J by 5 bases, and 8 bases separated the two germline ends. There are 13 residues in the CDR3. The CDR3 bases are TGTGCCATCAGTGAGTTCCCTGTCGAGACCCAGTACTTC. Translation gives CAISEFPVETQYF.

The chain has TRBV11-2 and TRBJ2-5; a possible D gene is TRBD1 (5 bases). Germline CDR1 SGHAT, CDR2 FQNNGV. Deletions cut 5 bases from V and 5 bases from J, with 12 bases between. The CDR3 has 13 residues. CDR3 DNA sequence: TGTGCCAGCAGCCGAGACAGTGGTGAGACCCAGTACTTC. Protein sequence: CASSRDSGETQYF.

Only a few counts were recorded for this clone. The same CDR3 arises from other DNA sequences in this sample as well. This rearrangement joins TRBV7-9 to TRBJ2-7; weak D call: TRBD1 (6 bases). Trimming removed 5 bases at V and 2 bases at J, with 10 bases between. CDR1 and CDR2 (germline): SEHNR, FQNEAQ (reference sequence). The CDR3 extends over 13 amino acids. The CDR3 protein is CASSLTGAYEQYF. The CDR3 DNA follows: TGTGCCAGCAGCCTGACAGGAGCCTACGAGCAGTACTTC.

The V and J genes are TRBV18 and TRBJ1-1, with TRBD1 matching over 7 bases. V dropped 5 bases and J dropped 8; count of bases not matched to a gene: 11. The CDR3 totals 14 residues. CDR1 is KGHSH, CDR2 LQKENI, per germline. The CDR3 coding sequence is TGTGCCAGCTCAGGCCGGGACAGTGCCGGAGAAGCTTTCTTT. It yields the protein CASSGRDSAGEAFF.

J is TRBJ2-1 and V is TRBV23-1; D call uncertain. TRBV23-1 is identified as an open reading frame with a role that is uncertain. This CDR3 is 14 amino acids long. The V and J ends lost 2 bases and 10 bases respectively, with 15 bases between them. The DNA of the CDR3 is TGCGCCAGCAGTCAAGGATCAGGTAATGAAGAGCAGTTCTTC. This encodes CASSQGSGNEEQFF.

V is TRBV5-1 and J is TRBJ2-3; D is unclear. CDR3 length equals 14 residues. V was pared by 0 bases and J by 2 bases, with 7 bases between. Germline CDR1 and CDR2: SGHRS and YFSETQ. The CDR3 sequence is CASSLVHHTDTQYF. In DNA, the CDR3 is TGCGCCAGCAGCTTGGTACACCACACAGATACGCAGTATTTT.

This chain connects TRBV4-3 to TRBJ2-1, with a possible D match to TRBD1 (5 bases). Germline V gene sequence: CDR1 LGHNA, CDR2 YSLEER. Between the trimmed V and J ends, which lost 0 bases and 0 bases, there was a span of 12 bases. The CDR3 runs to 17 residues. DNA of the CDR3: TGCGCCAGCAGCCAAGATCCGACAGACAGCTCCTACAATGAGCAGTTCTTC. This encodes CASSQDPTDSSYNEQFF.

The chain couples TRBV18 to TRBJ2-1; 7 positions match TRBD1. CDR1 is KGHSH and CDR2 is LQKENI in the germline V gene. The CDR3 contains 15 residues. V lost 3 bases to trimming and J lost 9 bases; unmatched junction nucleotides: 11. DNA for the CDR3: TGTGCCAGCTCACCTAGGGGGCCCAGCGGAAGTGAGCAGTTCTTC. Its protein product is CASSPRGPSGSEQFF.

The chain uses TRBV4-1 and TRBJ2-5; D gene uncertain. The assigned J gene may be wrong: the sequence end matches TRBJ2-7 better. CDR3 length equals 13 residues. From germline, CDR1 is MGHRA and CDR2 YSYEKL. The CDR3 reads CASSQVASYEQYF. As DNA, the CDR3 is TGCGCCAGCAGCCAAGTTGCATCCTACGAGCAGTACTTC.